This note documents a single T cell receptor (beta chain) sequence. Per the authors' pipeline: Nucleated cell number was recorded as an estimate derived from reference gene primer amplification. The protocol was immunoSEQ multiplex PCR, while the TCRdb copy is restricted to in-frame clones and leaves out a portion. D and trimming come from the DNA, and the V and J calls and clone size come from that table. The table has about 290,000 clones, about nine tenths seen once; the top ten hold approximately 0.85%. This record comes from a study of blood T cell repertoires in COVID-19. The wider study: The United States, Italy and Spain supplied acute and convalescent COVID-19 samples. Sources were T cells, B-cell-depleted T cells, or PBMCs; the material itself was cDNA or gDNA.

Germline CDR1 and CDR2: MDHEN and SYDVKM. V lost 5 bases, J lost 3 bases, and 5 bases stayed unmatched. This CDR3 contains 14 residues. Sample: peripheral blood. This chain links TRBV28 with TRBJ2-7, with 9 bases fitting TRBD1. The receptor comes from a woman between 40 and 55 years old who had recovered from COVID-19. The CDR3 loop is CASSHETGGYEQYF. The CDR3 region has the DNA TGTGCCAGCAGTCACGAGACAGGGGGCTACGAGCAGTACTTC.